The next 29 T cell receptor beta chains were all read from a single sample in a study of T cell responses to AZD1222 COVID-19 vaccine. Clones were read by immunoSEQ multiplex PCR, and TCRdb kept only the in-frame ones, dropping some. This sample carries tens of thousands of clones, 90% of them seen once, and the ten largest clones take around 4.9%. This sample comprised peripheral blood, obtained on day 0 of AZD1222 vaccination. All receptors come from an adult in good health.

The J gene is TRBJ2-7, the V gene TRBV5-4; D is unresolved. Germline V lookup: CDR1 SGHNT, CDR2 YYREEE (reference sequence). Trimming cost V 3 bases and J 6 bases, with 10 bases left between them. The CDR3 runs to 12 residues. CDR3: CASSSPGGEQYF. CDR3 in DNA: TGTGCCAGCAGCTCCCCCGGCGGCGAGCAGTACTTC.

The chain couples TRBV7-2 to TRBJ1-2; D is perhaps TRBD1 (6 bases). From germline, CDR1 is SGHTA and CDR2 FQGNSA. CDR3 size: 15 residues. Trimming stripped 5 bases from V and 4 bases from J, with 17 bases between. In DNA, the CDR3 is TGTGCCAGCAGCCCCCCCGGGGGCGCTGGCTATGGCTACACCTTC. It specifies CASSPPGGAGYGYTF.

The rearrangement links TRBV3-1 (or the pseudogene TRBV3-2) to TRBJ2-7, with TRBD1 as a possible D gene (7 bases). Germline V CDR1 and CDR2: LGHDT, YNNKEL (reference sequence). The CDR3 has 15 residues. Deletions cut 4 bases from V and 3 bases from J, with 16 bases between. The CDR3 sequence: CASSRQGGGFYEQYF. In DNA form, the CDR3 reads TGTGCCAGCAGCCGCCAGGGGGGCGGGTTCTACGAGCAGTACTTC.

The genes are TRBV24-1 and TRBJ2-2, with D perhaps matching TRBD1 (6 bases). CDR3 length: 16 amino acids. The germline CDR1 and CDR2 sequences are KGHDR and SFDVKD. V gave up 3 bases and J gave up 3 bases, with 13 bases separating them. The CDR3 nucleotides read TGTGCCACCAGTGATGGGGGCAGGGGAGACACCGGGGAGCTGTTTTTT. Translated, it gives CATSDGGRGDTGELFF.

This rearrangement joins TRBV9 to TRBJ1-1; possibly TRBD1 for D (5 bases). This CDR3 has 15 amino acids. Trimming left V 6 bases short and J 5 bases short, with 20 bases between. CDR1 SGDLS and CDR2 YYNGEE come from the germline V gene. DNA of the CDR3: TGTGCCAGCACCTTAGGGCAGGGAAAAATGACTGAAGCTTTCTTT. This gives the protein CASTLGQGKMTEAFF.

The chain carries TRBV5-4 and TRBJ2-5; 13 bases are a match to TRBD2. With V trimmed by 5 bases and J by 5 bases, 6 bases remained unmatched. The germline CDR1 and CDR2 sequences are SGHNT and YYREEE (reference sequence). This CDR3 contains 15 residues. The CDR3 sequence is CASSRLAGGRETQYF. The DNA for the CDR3 is TGTGCCAGCAGTCGACTAGCGGGGGGACGGGAGACCCAGTACTTC.

The chain has TRBV24-1 and TRBJ2-3; possibly TRBD2 for D (6 bases). The CDR3 runs 17 residues. With 1 base removed from V and 0 bases from J, the gap between germline ends came to 13 bases. From germline, CDR1 is KGHDR and CDR2 SFDVKD. This chain's CDR3 is CATSDLPGLLSTDTQYF. The CDR3 region has the DNA TGTGCCACCAGTGATTTACCGGGACTGTTGAGCACAGATACGCAGTATTTT.

CDR3 sequence (DNA): TGTGCCAGCAGACGACCGGGACAGGGTCTACATACGCAGTATTTT. Translation gives CASRRPGQGLHTQYF. The chain links TRBV11-2 to TRBJ2-3; 9 nucleotides line up with TRBD1. CDR1 is SGHAT, CDR2 FQNNGV, per germline. The CDR3 has 15 residues. The trim removed 6 bases at V and 7 bases at J, leaving 11 bases unmatched.

The genes are TRBV7-3 and TRBJ2-7; 9 bases match TRBD2. The V gene end was trimmed by 2 bases and the J gene end by 2 bases; junction bases not matched to a gene: 4. Germline V gene sequence: CDR1 SGHTA, CDR2 FQGTGA. The CDR3 runs to 15 residues. In DNA form, the CDR3 reads TGTGCCAGCAGCTTAGGGTCTAGCGGGGCCTACGAGCAGTACTTC. Protein sequence: CASSLGSSGAYEQYF.

The chain carries TRBV5-4 and TRBJ2-1; TRBD2 agrees at 7 bases. Germline-derived CDR1 and CDR2 are SGHNT and YYREEE (reference sequence). Trimming cost V 5 bases and J 8 bases; bases outside gene matches: 13. This CDR3 comprises 15 residues. This CDR3 is CASRPGRGSSYEQFF. CDR3 DNA: TGTGCCAGCAGGCCGGGGAGGGGAAGCAGCTATGAGCAGTTCTTC.

The V gene is TRBV7-2, the J gene TRBJ2-7; TRBD2 aligns across 10 bases. CDR1 and CDR2 (germline): SGHTA, FQGNSA. Losses at the gene ends were 0 bases for V and 0 bases for J; bases not matched to a gene: 2. The CDR3 spans 16 residues. The CDR3 protein is CASSLASGGGSYEQYF. Written as DNA, the CDR3 is TGTGCCAGCAGCTTAGCCAGCGGGGGGGGCTCCTACGAGCAGTACTTC.

CDR3 sequence reads: CAIMDRGGNTEAFF. CDR3 coding DNA: TGTGCCATAATGGACAGGGGGGGCAACACTGAAGCTTTCTTT. The chain joins TRBV10-3 to TRBJ1-1, with 10 bases aligning to TRBD1. The ends lost 9 bases at V and 2 bases at J; junction bases unmatched: 6. The V gene's germline CDR1 is ENHRY and CDR2 SYGVKD. There are 14 residues in the CDR3.

The chain's CDR3 is CASSEQGADTQYF. The DNA for the CDR3 is TGTGCCAGCAGTGAACAGGGGGCAGATACGCAGTATTTT. The rearrangement links TRBV6-1 to TRBJ2-3; 7 nucleotides align to TRBD1. The CDR3 has 13 amino acids. With 2 bases clipped from V and 4 bases from J, the junction kept 0 bases outside the gene matches. The V gene's germline CDR1 is MNHNS and CDR2 SASEGT.

This chain links TRBV6-4 with TRBJ2-2; a weak D match, TRBD1 (6 bases). Between the trimmed V and J ends, which lost 2 bases and 0 bases, there was a span of 10 bases. This CDR3 spans 16 amino acids. Germline CDR1 reads MRHNA; CDR2 reads SNTAGT. CDR3 DNA: TGTGCCAGCAGTGACAACAGGGAATCGAACACCGGGGAGCTGTTTTTT. Translation gives CASSDNRESNTGELFF.

This clone showed up just a few times. The chain recombines TRBV7-2 with TRBJ1-6; D is possibly TRBD1 (5 bases). The CDR3 has 17 residues. The V and J ends lost 1 base and 10 bases respectively, with 20 bases between them. Germline V CDR1 and CDR2: SGHTA, FQGNSA. The CDR3 DNA reads as TGTGCCAGCAGCTTAGGCAGGGCCGGGCGGCTCAAATCACCCCTCCACTTT. Its protein product is CASSLGRAGRLKSPLHF.

The chain uses TRBV7-2 and TRBJ1-2, with D perhaps matching TRBD1 (6 bases). The germline CDR1 and CDR2 sequences are SGHTA and FQGNSA. The V end was cut by 5 bases, the J end by 4 bases, with 17 bases between. This CDR3 contains 15 residues. DNA for the CDR3: TGTGCCAGCAGCCCCGGTCCGGGGGCGGGCTATGGCTACACCTTC. It is translated as CASSPGPGAGYGYTF.

The rearrangement joins TRBV3-1 (or the pseudogene TRBV3-2) to TRBJ2-7, with D possibly being TRBD2 (5 bases). V lost 1 base and J lost 2, with 12 bases in between. CDR1 LGHDT and CDR2 YNNKEL come from the germline V gene (reference sequence). The CDR3 runs to 15 residues. In nucleotides, the CDR3 is TGTGCCAGCAGCCAAGGCGAGGAGGTTACCTACGAGCAGTACTTC. It codes for CASSQGEEVTYEQYF.

The CDR3 region has the DNA TGTGCCAGTTCTCCTACGAAGGTTGGCGCAGATACGCAGTATTTT. This gives the protein CASSPTKVGADTQYF. The chain couples TRBV19 to TRBJ2-3; no clear D. The CDR3 length is 15 residues. V lost 8 bases and J lost 4, with 19 bases in between. The germline V gene encodes CDR1 LNHDA and CDR2 SQIVND (reference sequence).

The V call is TRBV15, the J call TRBJ2-1; 10 bases align to TRBD1. After removal of 1 base from V and 8 bases from J, the junction contained 8 bases not matched to a gene. This CDR3 is 16 amino acids long. Germline CDR1 reads LNHNV; CDR2 reads YYDKDF (reference sequence). The CDR3 nucleotides are TGTGCCACCAGCAGAGGTGGGACAGGGGCGCTCGATGAGCAGTTCTTC. This encodes CATSRGGTGALDEQFF.

V is TRBV10-3 and J is TRBJ2-3, with 8 bases matching TRBD2. Per germline, CDR1 ENHRY and CDR2 SYGVKD. V was pared by 4 bases and J by 2 bases, with 8 bases of the junction left unmatched. This CDR3 region has 16 residues. This chain's CDR3 is CAISGPGGANTDTQYF. For the CDR3, the DNA is TGTGCCATCAGTGGCCCCGGGGGGGCGAACACAGATACGCAGTATTTT.

This rearrangement joins TRBV25-1 to TRBJ2-4; the D gene is possibly TRBD2 (5 bases). V lost 2 bases and J 0 bases, leaving 8 bases between the germline ends. CDR1 and CDR2 from the germline V gene are MGHDK and SYGVNS. The CDR3 spans 15 residues. The CDR3 spells CASSEGGIAKNIQYF. The CDR3 DNA follows: TGTGCCAGCAGTGAAGGAGGTATAGCCAAAAACATTCAGTACTTC.

The chain uses TRBV9 and TRBJ1-1, with D unresolved. The germline V gene has CDR1 SGDLS and CDR2 YYNGEE. Trimming took 1 base from V and 1 from J, leaving 8 bases between them. The CDR3 covers 14 residues. CDR3 nucleotide sequence: TGTGCCAGCAGCGTATCTGGGTCGAACACTGAAGCTTTCTTT. It translates to CASSVSGSNTEAFF.

The CDR3 region has the DNA TGTGCCAGCAGTTTGGGGACAGGGATGGAAGAGACCCAGTACTTC. Its translation: CASSLGTGMEETQYF. This chain joins TRBV28 and TRBJ2-5, with 9 bases lining up with TRBD1. This CDR3 contains 15 residues. After removal of 3 bases from V and 3 bases from J, the junction contained 5 bases not matched to a gene. Per germline, CDR1 MDHEN and CDR2 SYDVKM.

CDR3 bases: TGTGCCAGCAGCCGCCGTGACAGGGGCCCTGGCTACACCTTC. Protein sequence: CASSRRDRGPGYTF. This rearrangement joins TRBV3-1 (or the pseudogene TRBV3-2) to TRBJ1-2, with 8 bases fitting TRBD1. The CDR3 loop spans 14 amino acids. J lost 7 bases, V lost 4 bases, and 8 bases had no gene match. The germline V gene encodes CDR1 LGHDT and CDR2 YNNKEL (reference sequence).

The chain joins TRBV5-1 to TRBJ2-2, with a weak D call TRBD1 (7 bases). The germline V gene encodes CDR1 SGHRS and CDR2 YFSETQ. CDR3 length: 17 amino acids. V was cut by 6 bases and J by 5 bases, with 23 bases left in between. The chain's CDR3 is CASNVGTATAGTGELFF. DNA for the CDR3: TGCGCCAGCAACGTAGGGACAGCCACCGCGGGGACCGGGGAGCTGTTTTTT.

The chain is built from TRBV7-2 and TRBJ2-1; D is possibly TRBD2 (5 bases). Germline-derived CDR1 and CDR2 are SGHTA and FQGNSA. The germline V and J ends were trimmed by 0 bases and 5 bases, with 11 bases remaining between them. The CDR3 extends over 15 amino acids. CDR3 coding DNA: TGTGCCAGCAGCTTAGCGCAAGCCGGGGACAATGAGCAGTTCTTC. The encoded protein is CASSLAQAGDNEQFF. The complete variable domain, with remaining parts taken from reference TRBV7-2 and TRBJ2-1, reads GAGVSQSPSNKVTEKGKDVELRCDPISGHTALYWYRQSLGQGLEFLIYFQGNSAPDKSGLPSDRFSAERTGGSVSTLTIQRTQQEDSAVYLCASSLAQAGDNEQFFGPGTRLTVL.

The rearrangement joins TRBV5-6 to TRBJ1-1; D is uncertain. Germline V gene lookup returns CDR1 SGHDT and CDR2 YYEEEE. The CDR3 spans 11 residues. V was trimmed by 2 bases and J by 2 bases, leaving 1 base between them. This CDR3 reads CASSLNTEAFF. CDR3 nucleotides: TGTGCCAGCAGCTTAAACACTGAAGCTTTCTTT.

The chain links TRBV11-2 to TRBJ1-6; the D gene is possibly TRBD1 (5 bases). The germline gives CDR1 SGHAT, CDR2 FQNNGV. The germline V and J ends were trimmed by 5 bases and 0 bases, with 11 bases remaining between them. This CDR3 is built from 16 residues. The CDR3 spells CASSQTASSYNSPLHF. The CDR3 DNA follows: TGTGCCAGCAGCCAGACAGCTAGCTCCTATAATTCACCCCTCCACTTT. Combining the CDR3 with reference TRBV11-2 and TRBJ1-6 gives the whole variable domain EAGVAQSPRYKIIEKRQSVAFWCNPISGHATLYWYQQILGQGPKLLIQFQNNGVVDDSQLPKDRFSAERLKGVDSTLKIQPAKLEDSAVYLCASSQTASSYNSPLHFGNGTRLTVT.

This chain uses TRBV5-1 with TRBJ1-3; D is unresolved. Trimming cost V 2 bases and J 1 base, with 7 bases left between them. The CDR3 consists of 14 residues. Germline CDR1 and CDR2: SGHRS and YFSETQ. The CDR3 nucleotides are TGCGCCAGCAGCTTTGGGGAGTCTGGAAACACCATATATTTT. Translated: CASSFGESGNTIYF.